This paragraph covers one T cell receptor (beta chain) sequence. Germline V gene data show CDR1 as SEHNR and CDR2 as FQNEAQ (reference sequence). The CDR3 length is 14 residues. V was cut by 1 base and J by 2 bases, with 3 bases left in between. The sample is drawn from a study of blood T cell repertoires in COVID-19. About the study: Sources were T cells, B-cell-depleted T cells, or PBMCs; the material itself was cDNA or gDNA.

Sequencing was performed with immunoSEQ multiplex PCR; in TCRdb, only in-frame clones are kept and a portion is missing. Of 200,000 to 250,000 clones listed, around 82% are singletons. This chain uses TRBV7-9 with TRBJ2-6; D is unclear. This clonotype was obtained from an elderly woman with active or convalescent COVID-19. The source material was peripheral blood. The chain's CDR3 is CASSLGTGANVLTF. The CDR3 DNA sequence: TGTGCCAGCAGCTTAGGTACTGGGGCCAACGTCCTGACTTTC. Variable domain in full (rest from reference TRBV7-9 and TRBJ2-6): DTGVSQNPRHKITKRGQNVTFRCDPISEHNRLYWYRQTLGQGPEFLTYFQNEAQLEKSRLLSDRFSAERPKGSFSTLEIQRTEQGDSAMYLCASSLGTGANVLTFGAGSRLTVL.